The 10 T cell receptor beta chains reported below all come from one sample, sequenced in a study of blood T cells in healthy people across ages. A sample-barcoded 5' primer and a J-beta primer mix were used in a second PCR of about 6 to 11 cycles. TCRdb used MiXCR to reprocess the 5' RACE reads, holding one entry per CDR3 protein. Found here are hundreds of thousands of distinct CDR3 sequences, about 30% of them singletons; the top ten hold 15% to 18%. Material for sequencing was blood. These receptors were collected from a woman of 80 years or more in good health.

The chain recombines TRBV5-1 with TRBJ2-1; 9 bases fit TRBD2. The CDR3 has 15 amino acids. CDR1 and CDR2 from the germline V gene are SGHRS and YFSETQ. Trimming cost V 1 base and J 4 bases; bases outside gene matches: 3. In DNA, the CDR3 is TGCGCCAGCAGCTTGCCTCTAGCGGGATACAATGAGCAGTTCTTC. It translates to CASSLPLAGYNEQFF.

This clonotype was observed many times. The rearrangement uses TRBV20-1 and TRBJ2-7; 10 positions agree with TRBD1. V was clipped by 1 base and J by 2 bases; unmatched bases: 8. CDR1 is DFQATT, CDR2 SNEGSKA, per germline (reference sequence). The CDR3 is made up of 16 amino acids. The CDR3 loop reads CSARALRQGATYEQYF. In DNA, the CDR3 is TGCAGTGCTAGAGCCTTAAGACAGGGGGCGACCTACGAGCAGTACTTC.

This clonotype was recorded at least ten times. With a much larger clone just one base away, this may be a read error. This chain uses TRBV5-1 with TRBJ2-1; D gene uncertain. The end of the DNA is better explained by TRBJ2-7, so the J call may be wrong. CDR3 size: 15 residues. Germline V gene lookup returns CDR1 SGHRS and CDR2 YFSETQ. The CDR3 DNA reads TGCGCCAGCAGCTTGGTTGGGAACTCCTACAATGAGCAGTACTTC. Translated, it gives CASSLVGNSYNEQYF.

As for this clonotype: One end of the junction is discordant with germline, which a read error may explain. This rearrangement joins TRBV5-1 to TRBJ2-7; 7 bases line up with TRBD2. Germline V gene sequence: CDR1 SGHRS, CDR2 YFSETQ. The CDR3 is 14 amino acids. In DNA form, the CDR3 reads TGCGTCAGCAGCCCTAGCGGCATAAACTACGAGCAGTACTTC. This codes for CVSSPSGINYEQYF.

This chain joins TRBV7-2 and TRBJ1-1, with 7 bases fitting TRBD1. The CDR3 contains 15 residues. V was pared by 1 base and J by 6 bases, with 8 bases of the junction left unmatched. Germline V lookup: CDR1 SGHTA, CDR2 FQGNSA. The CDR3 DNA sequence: TGTGCCAGCAGCTTAGGTCCCGGGGACAGATCTGAAGCTTTCTTT. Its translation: CASSLGPGDRSEAFF.

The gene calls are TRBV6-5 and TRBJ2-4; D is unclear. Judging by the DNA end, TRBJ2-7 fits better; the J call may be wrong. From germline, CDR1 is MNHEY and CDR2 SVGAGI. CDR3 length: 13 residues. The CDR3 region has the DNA TGTGCCAGCAGCCGCTTGAGGTCCCACGAGCAGTACTTC. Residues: CASSRLRSHEQYF.

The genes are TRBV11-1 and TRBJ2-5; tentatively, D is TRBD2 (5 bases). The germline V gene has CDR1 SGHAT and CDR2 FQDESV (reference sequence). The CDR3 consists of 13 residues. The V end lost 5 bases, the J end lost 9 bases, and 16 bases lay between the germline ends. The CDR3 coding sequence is TGTGCCAGCAGCCTCGGTGGGGTGGAGGCCCAGTACTTC. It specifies CASSLGGVEAQYF. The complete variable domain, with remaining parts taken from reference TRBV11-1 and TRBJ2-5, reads EAEVAQSPRYKITEKSQAVAFWCDPISGHATLYWYRQILGQGPELLVQFQDESVVDDSQLPKDRFSAERLKGVDSTLKIQPAELGDSAMYLCASSLGGVEAQYFGPGTRLLVL.

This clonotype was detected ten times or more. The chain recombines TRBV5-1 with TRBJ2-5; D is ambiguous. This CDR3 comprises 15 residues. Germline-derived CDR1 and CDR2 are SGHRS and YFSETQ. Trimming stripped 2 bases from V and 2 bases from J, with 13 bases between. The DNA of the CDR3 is TGCGCCAGCAGCTTAAACTCAGGTCAGCAAGAGACCCAGTACTTC. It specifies CASSLNSGQQETQYF.

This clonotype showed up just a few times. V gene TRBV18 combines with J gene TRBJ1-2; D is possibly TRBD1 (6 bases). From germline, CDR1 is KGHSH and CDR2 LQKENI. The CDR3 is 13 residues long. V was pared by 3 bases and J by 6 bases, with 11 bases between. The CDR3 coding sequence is TGTGCCAGCTCACCGGCGGGGGCAGATGGCTACACCTTC. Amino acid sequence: CASSPAGADGYTF.

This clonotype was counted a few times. CDR3 sequence reads: CASCKRGLETQYF. Written as DNA, the CDR3 is TGTGCCAGCTGCAAGAGGGGGTTGGAGACCCAGTACTTC. The chain employs TRBV27 and TRBJ2-7, with D perhaps TRBD1 (6 bases). The better agreement between TRBJ2-5 and the DNA end casts doubt on the J call. Germline assignment: CDR1 MNHEY and CDR2 SMNVEV (reference sequence). The CDR3 is 13 residues long.